Shown below are 17 T cell receptor beta chains from a single sample sequenced in a study of T-cell memory formation after mild COVID-19. One entry per CDR3 protein results from TCRdb running MiXCR on the 5' RACE reads. This table holds fewer than 550,000 distinct CDR3 sequences, over 15% found once. What was sequenced was PBMCs or a T cell subset sorted from them (not recorded which). Every receptor here comes from an adult woman who had mild COVID-19 (a few samples of this study predate the infection). Cell type and time point are not known.

This clonotype was observed a few times. The V and J genes are TRBV7-2 and TRBJ1-3; no clear D gene. This CDR3 is 13 amino acids long. The germline V and J ends were trimmed by 1 base and 7 bases, with 8 bases remaining between them. Germline V gives CDR1 SGHTA, CDR2 FQGNSA. CDR3 DNA sequence: TGTGCCAGCAGCTTAGTGAAAGAGAACACCATATATTTT. Translating gives CASSLVKENTIYF.

The chain links TRBV15 to TRBJ2-7, with 7 bases identical to TRBD1. Germline V gene sequence: CDR1 LNHNV, CDR2 YYDKDF (reference sequence). The CDR3 loop spans 18 amino acids. V shed 1 base and J 3 bases; nucleotides not matched to a gene: 15. CDR3 nucleotides: TGTGCCACCAGCAGAGTCCATAACGACAGGGTTGGCGTCTACGAGCAGTACTTC. This encodes CATSRVHNDRVGVYEQYF.

V usage is TRBV9 and J usage is TRBJ2-1; 9 bases map to TRBD2. The ends lost 3 bases at V and 2 bases at J; junction bases unmatched: 3. This CDR3 region has 15 residues. CDR1 SGDLS and CDR2 YYNGEE come from the germline V gene. CDR3 sequence reads: CASSASGTAYNEQFF. For the CDR3, the DNA is TGTGCCAGCAGCGCTAGCGGGACGGCCTACAATGAGCAGTTCTTC.

The rearrangement joins TRBV7-6 to TRBJ2-3; 9 positions agree with TRBD2. Germline assignment: CDR1 SGHVS and CDR2 FNYEAQ. The length of the CDR3 is 16 residues. V lost 5 bases and J lost 6; bases outside the gene matches: 12. CDR3 in amino acids: CASSDGAIAGEDTQYF. The CDR3 DNA reads as TGTGCCAGCAGCGACGGGGCGATAGCGGGAGAGGATACGCAGTATTTT.

This clonotype was detected a few times. This chain joins TRBV4-1 and TRBJ2-7, with 10 bases matching TRBD2. The CDR3 totals 17 residues. J lost 3 bases, V lost 4 bases, and 12 bases had no gene match. The germline gives CDR1 MGHRA, CDR2 YSYEKL. The CDR3 spells CASSPGGSGGLYYEQYF. The CDR3 DNA follows: TGCGCCAGCAGCCCTGGGGGTAGCGGGGGGTTATACTACGAGCAGTACTTC.

This rearrangement joins TRBV7-9 to TRBJ2-7; a weak D match, TRBD2 (5 bases). CDR1 and CDR2 from the germline V gene are SEHNR and FQNEAQ (reference sequence). The CDR3 extends over 14 amino acids. Between the trimmed V and J ends, which lost 6 bases and 0 bases, there was a span of 12 bases. The CDR3 is CASRRSSNSYEQYF. The CDR3, as DNA: TGTGCCAGCAGGCGATCTAGCAACTCCTACGAGCAGTACTTC.

This clonotype was observed a few times. The rearrangement links TRBV24-1 to TRBJ2-2; no reliable D call. Trimming pared 3 bases from V and 0 bases from J, leaving 13 bases between. This CDR3 contains 17 residues. Germline loops: CDR1 KGHDR, CDR2 SFDVKD. The CDR3 nucleotides read TGTGCCACCAGTGATCCCTCAGGAGCATCGAACACCGGGGAGCTGTTTTTT. Its translation: CATSDPSGASNTGELFF.

This clonotype was seen more than once but under ten times. The chain recombines TRBV19 with TRBJ1-6; D may be TRBD1 (5 bases). Germline CDR1 LNHDA, CDR2 SQIVND (reference sequence). CDR3 length: 15 amino acids. V lost 6 bases and J 7 bases, leaving 16 bases between the germline ends. CDR3 DNA sequence: TGTGCCAGTAGAGTAGACAGCACCCGCAATTCACCCCTCCACTTT. Residues: CASRVDSTRNSPLHF.

This chain joins TRBV29-1 and TRBJ1-1; no clear D gene. Germline V CDR1 and CDR2: SQVTM, ANQGSEA. CDR3 length: 13 amino acids. The ends were cut back, 7 bases at V and 5 bases at J, with 17 bases in the middle. The CDR3 DNA reads as TGCAGCGCCCCAGGACTGGCCGGGACTGAAGCTTTCTTT. It yields the protein CSAPGLAGTEAFF.

This clonotype was seen only a few times. The chain uses TRBV5-1 and TRBJ2-7; the D gene is possibly TRBD1 (5 bases). The CDR3 is 14 amino acids. V gave up 0 bases and J gave up 6 bases, with 13 bases separating them. Germline-derived CDR1 and CDR2 are SGHRS and YFSETQ. The CDR3 sequence: CASSLAARDSEQYF. The DNA for the CDR3 is TGCGCCAGCAGCTTGGCCGCCAGGGATAGCGAGCAGTACTTC.

The chain couples TRBV25-1 to TRBJ2-3; 10 positions match TRBD1. With 4 bases clipped from V and 5 bases from J, the junction kept 3 bases outside the gene matches. CDR1 and CDR2 from the germline V gene are MGHDK and SYGVNS. The CDR3 has 14 amino acids. CDR3 bases: TGTGCCAGCAGTGGAGACAGGGGGCGAGATACGCAGTATTTT. Translation: CASSGDRGRDTQYF.

This chain uses TRBV12-3 or TRBV12-4 with TRBJ2-2; D is unclear. V shed 2 bases and J shed 2 bases, with 3 bases lying between them. The CDR3 loop spans 13 amino acids. The CDR3, as DNA: TGTGCCAGCAGTTTAAAAAACACCGGGGAGCTGTTTTTT. Translation gives CASSLKNTGELFF.

This clonotype was seen only a few times. V usage is TRBV7-9 and J usage is TRBJ2-3, with 7 bases identical to TRBD1. The CDR3 has 14 amino acids. V lost 5 bases to trimming and J lost 6 bases; unmatched junction nucleotides: 8. Germline V gene data show CDR1 as SEHNR and CDR2 as FQNEAQ (reference sequence). DNA for the CDR3: TGTGCCAGCAGCACCGAAGGGGGCCGCGATACGCAGTATTTT. Encoded protein: CASSTEGGRDTQYF. Complete variable domain (other parts from reference TRBV7-9 and TRBJ2-3): DTGVSQNPRHKITKRGQNVTFRCDPISEHNRLYWYRQTLGQGPEFLTYFQNEAQLEKSRLLSDRFSAERPKGSFSTLEIQRTEQGDSAMYLCASSTEGGRDTQYFGPGTRLTVL.

This clonotype has just a few counts. The chain is built from TRBV12-3 or TRBV12-4 and TRBJ1-4; D is unresolved. The ends were cut back, 6 bases at V and 4 bases at J, with 18 bases in the middle. CDR3 length equals 16 residues. The CDR3 nucleotides read TGTGCCAGCAGGATTGACCTTCCGGGTGATAATGAAAAACTGTTTTTT. It specifies CASRIDLPGDNEKLFF.

In its sample, this clonotype was seen many times. This sequence joins TRBV7-9 and TRBJ2-1; no firm D call. Trimming removed 0 bases from V and 5 bases from J, with 11 bases in between. The CDR3 has 15 amino acids. Germline V CDR1 and CDR2: SEHNR, FQNEAQ (reference sequence). The CDR3 loop is CASSLAFGGDNEQFF. The CDR3 region has the DNA TGTGCCAGCAGCTTAGCTTTCGGCGGCGACAATGAGCAGTTCTTC.

The V and J genes are TRBV12-3 or TRBV12-4 and TRBJ1-1, with D maybe TRBD1 (6 bases). This CDR3 is built from 15 residues. V was cut by 6 bases and J by 0 bases, with 14 bases left in between. CDR3 nucleotides: TGTGCCAGCAGCCGGGACATTGCCATGAACACTGAAGCTTTCTTT. It codes for CASSRDIAMNTEAFF.

The J gene is TRBJ1-1, the V gene TRBV6-6; D is ambiguous. V was trimmed by 8 bases and J by 5 bases, leaving 6 bases between them. Germline CDR1 MNHNY, CDR2 SVGAGI (reference sequence). This CDR3 comprises 10 residues. DNA of the CDR3: TGTGCCAGCCTCGGGACTGAAGCTTTCTTT. Translated: CASLGTEAFF.